This T cell receptor beta chain was observed in a study of chemoradiotherapy in HPV16-positive cancers (dated by TCRdb to 2021 to 2024). Regarding the complete study: Candidate HPV-specific T-cell clones and common TCR motifs were defined by functional T-cell assays performed on cells from a couple of HPV16-positive patients. The candidate HPV-specific TCRs and motifs were then tracked in TCR repertoires from roughly 86 patients with HPV-related cancers. Whether T-cell immunity against the HPV oncoproteins E6 and E7 changes during chemoradiotherapy and whether survival is affected by this immunity were examined in the study.

Repertoires were sampled repeatedly over the course of chemoradiotherapy so that clonal expansion in the tumor microenvironment could be followed. From its cysteine to its phenylalanine, the CDR3 spans 14 amino acids. Left in the record is the CDR3 DNA by itself, 42 bases read in frame from the first base. The germline V gene supplies CDR1 MDHEN and CDR2 SYDVKM. V gives up 0 bases and J gives up 4 bases, and the segment between their germline ends measures 9 bases. General study outcomes and caveats: Improved recurrence-free survival in HPV16-positive patients was associated with expansion of HPV-responsive T cells during chemoradiotherapy. Expansion of candidate HPV-specific clones and E7-related TCR motifs was observed in the tumor microenvironment during treatment, whereas no such expansion was observed for non-HPV-specific T cells. Only a couple of HPV16-positive patients were used to derive the functional definition of HPV-specific T cells, and the survival association was reported for HPV16-positive patients.

Libraries were built with the immunoSEQ multiplex PCR assay. In TCRdb, the immuneACCESS table is reduced to in-frame sequences with V and J assigned. These tables do not hold every clone; where another copy was compared, an unresolved V gene accounts for under half, and the others remain unexplained. The sample yields some 12,000 clones; roughly nine tenths were counted once. The ten largest account for around 1.7% of the sample. Turning to this clone: Its antigen is still unknown. Qualities for individual bases were not recorded, and no much larger clone is one base off.

The material was blood, obtained from a patient who underwent chemoradiotherapy. This sequence uses TRBV28 and TRBJ1-2, and perhaps TRBD1 as D gene, on 5 matching bases. The TCR originated in a human donor with HPV-associated anogenital cancer. The sequenced DNA: TGTGCCAGCAGTTTATGGCAGGGAAGCTATGGCTACACCTTC. Its translation reads: CASSLWQGSYGYTF.